What follows are 15 T cell receptor beta chains derived from one specimen sequenced in a study of CD8 T cells in Susac syndrome. Random-hexamer reverse transcription was applied to about 0.5 to 1 ug RNA. A single record per CDR3 protein comes from TCRdb applying MiXCR to the immunoSEQ multiplex PCR reads. This table holds tens of thousands of distinct CDR3 sequences, 95% found once. The sequencing sample was made of CD8+ T cells from PBMCs. The receptors were gathered from a human donor with Susac syndrome.

The J gene is TRBJ1-2, the V gene TRBV3-1; D is ambiguous. The germline gives CDR1 LGHDT, CDR2 YNNKEL (reference sequence). This CDR3 has 15 residues. V lost 0 bases and J 11 bases, leaving 19 bases between the germline ends. CDR3: CASSQDPGGSSGYTF. In DNA form, the CDR3 reads TGTGCCAGCAGCCAAGATCCGGGCGGATCTTCTGGGTACACCTTC.

The V and J genes are TRBV4-3 and TRBJ2-1, with 8 bases aligning to TRBD2. After removal of 1 base from V and 4 bases from J, the junction contained 3 bases not matched to a gene. Germline V gene data show CDR1 as LGHNA and CDR2 as YSLEER. The CDR3 runs to 15 residues. CDR3 nucleotides: TGCGCCAGCAGCCAAGGTAGCGGGACTTACAATGAGCAGTTCTTC. It translates to CASSQGSGTYNEQFF.

This clonotype was seen once. CDR3 DNA sequence: TGTGCCAGCAGCTGGGGACAGGGGGCCTCCAATGAGCAGTTCTTC. It codes for CASSWGQGASNEQFF. This rearrangement joins TRBV5-8 to TRBJ2-1; 12 bases map to TRBD1. In germline, CDR1 is SGHTS, CDR2 YDEGEE. This CDR3 contains 15 residues. The trim removed 3 bases at V and 6 bases at J, leaving 4 bases unmatched. The whole variable domain, remainder taken from reference TRBV5-8 and TRBJ2-1, is EAGVTQSPTHLIKTRGQQATLRCSPISGHTSVYWYQQALGLGLQFLLWYDEGEERNRGNFPPRFSGRQFPNYSSELNVNALELEDSALYLCASSWGQGASNEQFFGPGTRLTVL.

The chain employs TRBV9 and TRBJ2-2, with D maybe TRBD2 (5 bases). The CDR3 loop spans 12 amino acids. Deletions cut 9 bases from V and 3 bases from J, with 9 bases between. CDR1 SGDLS and CDR2 YYNGEE come from the germline V gene. CDR3 coding DNA: TGTGCCACCATGAGGGACACCGGGGAGCTGTTTTTT. Encoded protein: CATMRDTGELFF.

The J gene is TRBJ1-5, the V gene TRBV2, with 7 bases fitting TRBD1. CDR1 and CDR2 (germline): SNHLY, FYNNEI. The V gene end was trimmed by 6 bases and the J gene end by 0 bases; junction bases not matched to a gene: 2. The CDR3 has 14 amino acids. CDR3: CASRGTASNQPQHF. The CDR3 region has the DNA TGTGCCAGCAGAGGGACAGCTAGCAATCAGCCCCAGCATTTT.

J is TRBJ2-3 and V is TRBV15, with D uncertain. CDR1 and CDR2 (germline): LNHNV, YYDKDF (reference sequence). The CDR3 covers 14 residues. Deletions cut 5 bases from V and 0 bases from J, with 9 bases between. The CDR3 sequence is CATSHATSTDTQYF. The CDR3 bases are TGTGCCACCAGCCACGCAACTAGCACAGATACGCAGTATTTT.

The chain has TRBV29-1 and TRBJ2-5; D perhaps matches TRBD1 (6 bases). The V end lost 7 bases, the J end lost 2 bases, and 20 bases lay between the germline ends. CDR1 SQVTM and CDR2 ANQGSEA come from the germline V gene. The CDR3 is made up of 15 amino acids. CDR3 sequence (DNA): TGCAGCGCCCCAACAGGGAATTGGGGTCAAGAGACCCAGTACTTC. Protein sequence: CSAPTGNWGQETQYF.

The chain is built from TRBV7-9 and TRBJ2-7; 8 bases line up with TRBD2. Unmatched junction bases numbered 5, after V lost 4 bases and J lost 3 bases. The germline gives CDR1 SEHNR, CDR2 FQNEAQ (reference sequence). The CDR3 extends over 14 amino acids. The CDR3 is CASSSGLELYEQYF. The CDR3 region has the DNA TGTGCCAGCAGCTCGGGACTAGAACTCTACGAGCAGTACTTC.

This chain uses TRBV5-6 with TRBJ2-7; D unresolved. CDR1 and CDR2 from the germline V gene are SGHDT and YYEEEE. CDR3 length: 12 amino acids. V gave up 0 bases and J gave up 6 bases, with 7 bases separating them. The CDR3 protein is CASSLGRSEQYF. For the CDR3, the DNA is TGTGCCAGCAGCTTGGGAAGAAGCGAGCAGTACTTC.

The V call is TRBV3-1, the J call TRBJ2-1; the D is unclear. V was pared by 0 bases and J by 7 bases, with 7 bases between. CDR3 length: 13 residues. Germline-derived CDR1 and CDR2 are LGHDT and YNNKEL (reference sequence). The CDR3 region is CASSQDEYNEQFF. The CDR3, as DNA: TGTGCCAGCAGCCAAGATGAGTATAATGAGCAGTTCTTC.

For this clonotype: Germline and junction disagree at one end, which may indicate a read error. The chain has TRBV20-1 and TRBJ1-4; D gene ambiguous. The CDR3 is made up of 14 amino acids. CDR1 is DFQATT, CDR2 SNEGSKA, per germline (reference sequence). Written as DNA, the CDR3 is TGCAGTGCTCGAGACCGAAGAGTTAATGAAAAACTGTTTTTT. It translates to CSARDRRVNEKLFF.

V is TRBV20-1 and J is TRBJ2-3; TRBD1 might be the D (5 bases). The V and J ends lost 0 bases and 5 bases respectively, with 15 bases between them. This CDR3 is built from 15 residues. The germline gives CDR1 DFQATT, CDR2 SNEGSKA (reference sequence). DNA for the CDR3: TGCAGTGCTAGAGACCCAGGGATGCCAGGAGATACGCAGTATTTT. Amino acid sequence: CSARDPGMPGDTQYF.

This rearrangement joins TRBV4-1 to TRBJ2-1; 10 bases align to TRBD2. V shed 6 bases, J shed 9 bases, and the junction held 8 bases outside the gene matches. The CDR3 totals 14 residues. CDR1 is MGHRA, CDR2 YSYEKL, per germline. The CDR3 is CASSDTSGTVEQFF. The CDR3 DNA is TGCGCCAGCAGTGACACTAGCGGGACCGTTGAGCAGTTCTTC.

The rearrangement uses TRBV4-1 and TRBJ2-3, with TRBD1 identical over 8 bases. From germline, CDR1 is MGHRA and CDR2 YSYEKL. CDR3 size: 16 residues. After removal of 1 base from V and 7 bases from J, the junction contained 10 bases not matched to a gene. This chain's CDR3 is CASSQGQGAAPHTQYF. CDR3 bases: TGCGCCAGCAGCCAAGGGCAGGGGGCGGCCCCGCATACGCAGTATTTT.

In DNA, the CDR3 is TGTGCCAGCAGCCAAGATTCAGTATCCTCCCTAGCGCCTAGCTCCTACAATGAGCAGTTCTTC. Translation gives CASSQDSVSSLAPSSYNEQFF. The chain recombines TRBV14 with TRBJ2-1; possible D gene TRBD2, 6 bases. Trimming removed 0 bases at V and 0 bases at J, with 24 bases between. The CDR3 spans 21 residues. Germline V gene lookup returns CDR1 SGHDN and CDR2 FVKESK.